Sequencing of this T cell receptor beta chain was carried out in a study of blood T cell repertoires in COVID-19 (dated by TCRdb to about 2020). Regarding the research as a whole: Collaborator samples came from the United States, Italy and Spain and covered acute and convalescent phases of COVID-19. The prospective study material was composed of cDNA or gDNA derived from T cells, B-cell-depleted T cells, or PBMCs. Subjects who had been exposed to COVID-19, were actively infected with it, or had recovered from it provided the deeply sampled blood TCRbeta repertoires that made up the dataset. The repertoires were made available in a free public database intended to serve as a resource for research on the immune response to SARS-CoV-2. The samples were drawn from the first 160 participants of the ongoing ImmuneRACE study and from 1,254 subjects provided by 6 global collaborators. A de-identified subject ID, COVID-19 status, age in years and sex were almost always included in the sample metadata. Where available, HLA class I and class II types were taken from metadata supplied by the sample provider and were not determined by assay-based typing.

Via the germline V gene (reference sequence), CDR1 is SEHNR and CDR2 FQNEAQ. The junction carries 16 bases between V and J, which are trimmed by 1 base and 12 bases respectively. The CDR3 goes from the cysteine to the phenylalanine over 14 residues. Only CDR3 DNA remains: 42 bases, in frame from the first base. The immunoSEQ Assay, a bias-controlled multiplex PCR, was used to amplify TCRbeta CDR3 regions from genomic DNA. The study's own analysis went as follows. The number of nucleated cells in each sample was estimated from the amplification of reference gene primers within the assay. To quantify the absolute abundance of each unique TCRbeta CDR3 rearrangement, sequence reads were collapsed and filtered. For each sample, productive Simpson clonality was calculated by taking the square root of Simpson's diversity index across productive rearrangements. This immuneACCESS table, as held by TCRdb, lists in-frame sequences with V and J called but not all clones. Of the missing ones, under half trace to an unresolved V gene in checked studies; the others have no known cause. For V, J and clone size, that table is used; D and trimming come from the DNA. This sample holds roughly 130,000 clones; around nine tenths were observed only once. The top ten clones comprise over 9.5% of the sample.

As to this clone: Its antigen specificity is not known. No much larger clone is present one base from it, and per-base qualities are unavailable.

Whole blood was collected in K2EDTA tubes by collaborating institutions according to the institutions' own protocols. For TCRbeta analysis, collaborator samples were shipped as frozen whole blood, as isolated PBMCs, or as DNA extracted from either sample type. Broad study findings and their caveats: How much clinical and demographic metadata was included differed by source and by participant, and the metadata was provided uncurated.

The chain links TRBV7-9 with TRBJ2-1, with the D gene call left open. The sequence came from a man in his fifties or sixties with active or convalescent COVID-19. The sample taken for sequencing was peripheral blood. The DNA reads TGTGCCAGCAGCTTAGAGAATCGCGGAAGGAGGCAGTTCTTC. It is translated as CASSLENRGRRQFF.